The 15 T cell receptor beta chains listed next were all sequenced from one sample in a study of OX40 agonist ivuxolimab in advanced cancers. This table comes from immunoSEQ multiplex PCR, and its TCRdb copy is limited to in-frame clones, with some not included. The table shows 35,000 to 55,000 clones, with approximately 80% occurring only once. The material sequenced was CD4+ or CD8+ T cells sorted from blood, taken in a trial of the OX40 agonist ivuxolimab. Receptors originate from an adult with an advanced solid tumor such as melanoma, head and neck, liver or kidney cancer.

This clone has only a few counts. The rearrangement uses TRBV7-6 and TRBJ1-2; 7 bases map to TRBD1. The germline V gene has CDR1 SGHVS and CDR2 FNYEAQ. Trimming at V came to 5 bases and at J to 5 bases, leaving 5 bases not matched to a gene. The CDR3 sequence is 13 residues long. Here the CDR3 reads CASSHRGRYGYTF. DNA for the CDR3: TGTGCCAGCAGCCACAGGGGAAGGTATGGCTACACCTTC.

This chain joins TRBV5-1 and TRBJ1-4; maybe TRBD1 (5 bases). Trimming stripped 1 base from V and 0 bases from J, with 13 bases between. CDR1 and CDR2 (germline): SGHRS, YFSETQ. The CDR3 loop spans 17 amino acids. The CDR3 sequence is CASSLSVTVATNEKLFF. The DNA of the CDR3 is TGCGCCAGCAGCTTGAGTGTGACAGTGGCAACTAATGAAAAACTGTTTTTT.

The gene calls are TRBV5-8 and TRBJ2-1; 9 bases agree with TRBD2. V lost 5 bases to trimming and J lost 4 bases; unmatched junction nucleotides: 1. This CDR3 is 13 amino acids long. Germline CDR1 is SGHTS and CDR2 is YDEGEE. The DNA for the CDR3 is TGTGCCAGCAGGCTAGCGGGGTACAATGAGCAGTTCTTC. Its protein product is CASRLAGYNEQFF.

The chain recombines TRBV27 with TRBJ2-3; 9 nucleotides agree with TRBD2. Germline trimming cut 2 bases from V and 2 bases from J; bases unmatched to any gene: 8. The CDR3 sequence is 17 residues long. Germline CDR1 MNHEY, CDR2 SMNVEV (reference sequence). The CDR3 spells CASSLRFLAGSTDTQYF. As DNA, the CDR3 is TGTGCCAGCAGTTTACGTTTCCTAGCGGGATCCACAGATACGCAGTATTTT.

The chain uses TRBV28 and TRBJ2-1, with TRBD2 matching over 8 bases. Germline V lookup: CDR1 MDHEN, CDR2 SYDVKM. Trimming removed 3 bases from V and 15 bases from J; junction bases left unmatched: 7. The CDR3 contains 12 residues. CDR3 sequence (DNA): TGTGCCAGCAGTTTTCGGGTAGCGGGACCGTTCTTC. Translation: CASSFRVAGPFF.

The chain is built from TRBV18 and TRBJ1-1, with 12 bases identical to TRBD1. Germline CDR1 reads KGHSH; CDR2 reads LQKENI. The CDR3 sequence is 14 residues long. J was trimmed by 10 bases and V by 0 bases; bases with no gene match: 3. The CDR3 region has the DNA TGTGCCAGCTCACCACCGGGGACAGGGGGCGTAGCTTTCTTT. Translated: CASSPPGTGGVAFF.

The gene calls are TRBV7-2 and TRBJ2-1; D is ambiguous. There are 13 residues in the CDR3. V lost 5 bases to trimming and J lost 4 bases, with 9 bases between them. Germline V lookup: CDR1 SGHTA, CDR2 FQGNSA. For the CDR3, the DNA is TGTGCCAGCAGCGACGACATGTACAATGAGCAGTTCTTC. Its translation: CASSDDMYNEQFF. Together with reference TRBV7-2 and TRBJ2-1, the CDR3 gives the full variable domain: GAGVSQSPSNKVTEKGKDVELRCDPISGHTALYWYRQSLGQGLEFLIYFQGNSAPDKSGLPSDRFSAERTGGSVSTLTIQRTQQEDSAVYLCASSDDMYNEQFFGPGTRLTVL.

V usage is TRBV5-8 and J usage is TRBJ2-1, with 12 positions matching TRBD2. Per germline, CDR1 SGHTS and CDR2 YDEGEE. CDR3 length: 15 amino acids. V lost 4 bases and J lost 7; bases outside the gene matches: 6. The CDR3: CASSPVLAGGNEQFF. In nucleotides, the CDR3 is TGTGCCAGCAGCCCCGTACTAGCGGGAGGAAATGAGCAGTTCTTC.

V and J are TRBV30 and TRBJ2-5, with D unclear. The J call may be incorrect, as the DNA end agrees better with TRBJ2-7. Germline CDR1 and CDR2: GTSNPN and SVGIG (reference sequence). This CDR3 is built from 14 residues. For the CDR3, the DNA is TGTGCCTGGAAAAGGGCCAGCTCAAAGTACGAGCAGTACTTC. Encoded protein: CAWKRASSKYEQYF.

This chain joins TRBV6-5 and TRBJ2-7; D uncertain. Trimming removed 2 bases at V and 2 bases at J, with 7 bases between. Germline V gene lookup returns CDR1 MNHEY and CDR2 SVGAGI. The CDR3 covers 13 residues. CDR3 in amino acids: CASSYDKTYEQYF. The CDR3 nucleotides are TGTGCCAGCAGTTACGACAAAACCTACGAGCAGTACTTC.

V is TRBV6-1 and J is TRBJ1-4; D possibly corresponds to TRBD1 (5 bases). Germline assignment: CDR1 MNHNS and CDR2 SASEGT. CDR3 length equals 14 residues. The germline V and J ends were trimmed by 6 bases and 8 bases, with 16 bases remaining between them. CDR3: CASSQDQGVEKLFF. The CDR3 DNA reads TGTGCCAGCAGCCAAGACCAGGGTGTGGAAAAACTGTTTTTT.

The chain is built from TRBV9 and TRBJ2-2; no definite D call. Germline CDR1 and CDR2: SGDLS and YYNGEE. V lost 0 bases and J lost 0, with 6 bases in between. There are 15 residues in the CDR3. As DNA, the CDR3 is TGTGCCAGCAGCGTAGGGGCTACGAACACCGGGGAGCTGTTTTTT. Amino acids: CASSVGATNTGELFF.

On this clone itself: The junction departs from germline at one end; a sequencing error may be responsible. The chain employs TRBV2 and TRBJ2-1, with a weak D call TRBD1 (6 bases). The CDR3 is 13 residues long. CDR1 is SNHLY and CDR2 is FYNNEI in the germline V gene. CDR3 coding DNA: TGTGCCAGCAGTATACAGGGATACAGTGAGCAGTTCTTC. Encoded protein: CASSIQGYSEQFF. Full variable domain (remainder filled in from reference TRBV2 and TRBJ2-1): EPEVTQTPSHQVTQMGQEVILRCVPISNHLYFYWYRQILGQKVEFLVSFYNNEISEKSEIFDDQFSVERPDGSNFTLKIRSTKLEDSAMYFCASSIQGYSEQFFGPGTRLTVL.

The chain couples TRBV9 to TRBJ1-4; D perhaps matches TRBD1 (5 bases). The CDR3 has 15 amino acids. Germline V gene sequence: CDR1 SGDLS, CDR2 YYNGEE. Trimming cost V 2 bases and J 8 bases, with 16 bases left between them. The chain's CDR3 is CASSVDGAAGEKLFF. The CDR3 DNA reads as TGTGCCAGCAGCGTTGACGGGGCGGCGGGGGAAAAACTGTTTTTT.

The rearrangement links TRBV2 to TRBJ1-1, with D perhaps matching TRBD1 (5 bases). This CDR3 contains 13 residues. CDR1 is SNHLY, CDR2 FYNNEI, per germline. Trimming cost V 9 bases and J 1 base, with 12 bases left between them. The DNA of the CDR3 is TGTGCCAGGCCCGGACATAAGAACACTGAAGCTTTCTTT. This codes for CARPGHKNTEAFF. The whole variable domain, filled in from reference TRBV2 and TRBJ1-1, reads EPEVTQTPSHQVTQMGQEVILRCVPISNHLYFYWYRQILGQKVEFLVSFYNNEISEKSEIFDDQFSVERPDGSNFTLKIRSTKLEDSAMYFCARPGHKNTEAFFGQGTRLTVV.